A single sample gave rise to the 29 T cell receptor beta chains below, sequenced in a study of blood T cell repertoires in COVID-19. Only in-frame clones appear in the TCRdb table, and some are missing; sequencing was by immunoSEQ multiplex PCR. This sample has about 360,000 clones, with 81% found just once. The material sequenced was peripheral blood. The receptors come from a human donor with acute or convalescent COVID-19. The donor label of this sample is uncertain.

The chain carries TRBV5-1 and TRBJ2-5, with D perhaps TRBD1 (5 bases). Germline CDR1 and CDR2: SGHRS and YFSETQ. V was pared by 2 bases and J by 6 bases, with 8 bases between. This CDR3 is 12 amino acids long. CDR3 nucleotide sequence: TGCGCCAGCAGCTTCGACAGAAAGACCCAGTACTTC. This codes for CASSFDRKTQYF.

The chain couples TRBV6-5 to TRBJ1-2, with unresolved D. V lost 5 bases, J lost 0 bases, and 4 bases lay in between. Per the germline V gene, CDR1 is MNHEY and CDR2 is SVGAGI. The CDR3 totals 12 residues. The CDR3 region has the DNA TGTGCCAGCAGTCCGGCTAACTATGGCTACACCTTC. Its protein product is CASSPANYGYTF.

The rearrangement uses TRBV3-1 (or the pseudogene TRBV3-2) and TRBJ2-1; the match to TRBD2 covers 7 bases. The ends lost 1 base at V and 5 bases at J; junction bases unmatched: 5. The germline V gene has CDR1 LGHDT and CDR2 YNNKEL (reference sequence). The CDR3 totals 15 residues. This CDR3 reads CASSQGLARHNEQFF. Here the CDR3 DNA reads TGTGCCAGCAGCCAAGGACTAGCTAGGCACAATGAGCAGTTCTTC.

CDR3 coding DNA: TGCGCCAGCAGCTCCTCCACTGATGTCGGGGGGCGAAGTAATGAAGCTTTCTTT. Its protein product is CASSSSTDVGGRSNEAFF. The chain employs TRBV5-1 and TRBJ1-1; D possibly corresponds to TRBD1 (6 bases). Germline V gene lookup returns CDR1 SGHRS and CDR2 YFSETQ. V was cut by 3 bases and J by 7 bases, with 28 bases left in between. CDR3 size: 18 residues.

On this clone itself: Other DNA variants within this sample encode the same CDR3. The rearrangement links TRBV2 to TRBJ1-1, with TRBD1 matching 7 bases. Germline assignment: CDR1 SNHLY and CDR2 FYNNEI. After removal of 4 bases from V and 5 bases from J, the junction contained 4 bases not matched to a gene. The length of the CDR3 is 13 residues. The CDR3 region is CASSVNRGTEAFF. The CDR3 coding sequence is TGTGCCAGCAGTGTTAACAGGGGAACTGAAGCTTTCTTT.

The chain is built from TRBV9 and TRBJ1-2; tentatively, D is TRBD1 (5 bases). Germline-derived CDR1 and CDR2 are SGDLS and YYNGEE. The CDR3 has 14 amino acids. V was trimmed by 0 bases and J by 8 bases, leaving 14 bases between them. CDR3: CASSVGVGRTGYTF. The CDR3 region has the DNA TGTGCCAGCAGCGTAGGTGTGGGGCGAACGGGCTACACCTTC.

The J gene is TRBJ2-3, the V gene TRBV10-2; 7 bases are a match to TRBD1. Germline V gene data show CDR1 as WSHSY and CDR2 as SAAADI. The CDR3 has 14 residues. With 5 bases clipped from V and 6 bases from J, the junction kept 8 bases outside the gene matches. The CDR3 loop reads CASSNRQGADTQYF. CDR3 DNA: TGCGCCAGCAGTAATAGACAGGGCGCTGATACGCAGTATTTT.

V and J are TRBV18 and TRBJ1-1; no firm D call. The CDR3 length is 13 residues. V was trimmed by 3 bases and J by 5 bases, leaving 10 bases between them. Germline lookup yields CDR1 KGHSH and CDR2 LQKENI. CDR3 loop: CASSPSLETEAFF. CDR3 bases: TGTGCCAGCTCACCGTCTTTGGAGACTGAAGCTTTCTTT.

The chain uses TRBV9 and TRBJ2-7, with TRBD1 matching 9 bases. The length of the CDR3 is 14 residues. With V trimmed by 3 bases and J by 5 bases, 6 bases remained unmatched. The V gene's germline CDR1 is SGDLS and CDR2 YYNGEE. CDR3 in amino acids: CASSAGQGFHEQYF. The CDR3 DNA reads TGTGCCAGCAGCGCGGGACAGGGCTTCCACGAGCAGTACTTC. Variable domain in full (rest from reference TRBV9 and TRBJ2-7): DSGVTQTPKHLITATGQRVTLRCSPRSGDLSVYWYQQSLDQGLQFLIQYYNGEERAKGNILERFSAQQFPDLHSELNLSSLELGDSALYFCASSAGQGFHEQYFGPGTRLTVT.

The chain combines TRBV6-5 with TRBJ2-2; D is ambiguous. The CDR3 has 14 amino acids. V lost 2 bases to trimming and J lost 4 bases, with 8 bases between them. Germline V CDR1 and CDR2: MNHEY, SVGAGI. The CDR3 DNA sequence: TGTGCCAGCAGTTACATTTTGAGCACCGGGGAGCTGTTTTTT. It specifies CASSYILSTGELFF.

The chain recombines TRBV28 with TRBJ1-2; D is possibly TRBD1 (6 bases). V was trimmed by 2 bases and J by 4 bases, leaving 11 bases between them. The germline V gene has CDR1 MDHEN and CDR2 SYDVKM. The CDR3 runs 14 residues. The CDR3: CASSLPDSFYGYTF. As DNA, the CDR3 is TGTGCCAGCAGTTTACCGGACAGCTTCTATGGCTACACCTTC.

The rearrangement joins TRBV6-2 or TRBV6-3 to TRBJ2-3, with 9 bases aligning to TRBD2. There are 16 residues in the CDR3. V lost 0 bases to trimming and J lost 1 base; unmatched junction nucleotides: 2. Per the germline V gene, CDR1 is MNHEY and CDR2 is SVGEGT. DNA of the CDR3: TGTGCCAGCAGTTACTCTTGGACTAGCGGCACAGATACGCAGTATTTT. This codes for CASSYSWTSGTDTQYF.

This clone was observed a few times. The rearrangement uses TRBV7-9 and TRBJ1-2; a possible D gene is TRBD1 (6 bases). This CDR3 spans 13 amino acids. In germline, CDR1 is SEHNR, CDR2 FQNEAQ (reference sequence). The ends were cut back, 3 bases at V and 7 bases at J, with 12 bases in the middle. In DNA form, the CDR3 reads TGTGCCAGCAGCTTTGAGGGGGGGCGTGGCTACACCTTC. Residues: CASSFEGGRGYTF.

The genes are TRBV6-5 and TRBJ2-1; 10 nucleotides line up with TRBD2. Trimming at V came to 6 bases and at J to 6 bases, leaving 8 bases not matched to a gene. CDR3 size: 15 residues. Germline V gives CDR1 MNHEY, CDR2 SVGAGI. CDR3: CASRLASGSVNEQFF. The CDR3, as DNA: TGTGCCAGCAGACTCGCTAGCGGGAGTGTCAATGAGCAGTTCTTC.

J is TRBJ1-1 and V is TRBV4-1; tentative D call: TRBD1 (6 bases). CDR1 and CDR2 (germline): MGHRA, YSYEKL. The germline V and J ends were trimmed by 0 bases and 4 bases, with 9 bases remaining between them. This CDR3 contains 14 residues. The CDR3 region is CASSQDTGRTEAFF. The CDR3 DNA sequence: TGCGCCAGCAGCCAAGATACAGGGCGCACTGAAGCTTTCTTT.

The CDR3 DNA sequence: TGTGCCAGCAGCCCAACGACAGGGGTTTTGTCTGGCTACACCTTC. Its protein product is CASSPTTGVLSGYTF. The V gene is TRBV5-5, the J gene TRBJ1-2; 8 positions agree with TRBD1. The CDR3 totals 15 residues. Germline CDR1 is SGHKS and CDR2 is YYEKEE (reference sequence). The V and J ends lost 4 bases and 7 bases, in that order; junction bases with no gene match: 12.

V and J are TRBV7-6 and TRBJ2-3; tentatively, D is TRBD1 (5 bases). The germline CDR1 and CDR2 sequences are SGHVS and FNYEAQ. The CDR3 runs 15 residues. Trimming took off 3 bases at V and 4 bases at J, with 14 bases between the two ends. CDR3 DNA sequence: TGTGCCAGCAGCTTTTCAGGGAAGGGTTCAGATACGCAGTATTTT. Its translation is CASSFSGKGSDTQYF.

The chain links TRBV18 to TRBJ2-2; TRBD2 matches 11 bases. This CDR3 contains 19 residues. From germline, CDR1 is KGHSH and CDR2 LQKENI. V gave up 4 bases and J gave up 6 bases; unmatched junction bases: 16. This chain's CDR3 is CASSRPGLAAGGEPGELFF. For the CDR3, the DNA is TGTGCCAGCTCACGTCCGGGACTAGCGGCTGGAGGGGAACCCGGGGAGCTGTTTTTT.

The chain links TRBV4-2 to TRBJ1-1; possible D gene TRBD1, 5 bases. V lost 1 base to trimming and J lost 4 bases, with 10 bases between them. This CDR3 has 14 amino acids. Germline V gene lookup returns CDR1 LGHNA and CDR2 YNFKEQ. CDR3 residues: CASSQGLTGTEAFF. In nucleotides, the CDR3 is TGTGCCAGCAGCCAAGGTTTAACAGGCACTGAAGCTTTCTTT.

The chain links TRBV5-1 to TRBJ1-1; TRBD1 matches at 9 bases. The junction had 12 bases not matched to a gene; V was cut back by 1 base and J by 5 bases. CDR1 SGHRS and CDR2 YFSETQ come from the germline V gene. The CDR3 length is 17 residues. The CDR3 bases are TGCGCCAGCAGCTTGTCACAGGGGGCGCGAGCTTATACTGAAGCTTTCTTT. Its translation is CASSLSQGARAYTEAFF.

The V and J genes are TRBV5-5 and TRBJ1-1; D is possibly TRBD1 (6 bases). V lost 2 bases to trimming and J lost 5 bases, with 7 bases between them. The CDR3 is 12 residues long. CDR1 and CDR2 (germline): SGHKS, YYEKEE (reference sequence). The CDR3 reads CASSFRGTEAFF. The DNA for the CDR3 is TGTGCCAGCAGCTTCAGGGGAACTGAAGCTTTCTTT.

V usage is TRBV18 and J usage is TRBJ2-1; the D gene is possibly TRBD1 (5 bases). Germline V gene sequence: CDR1 KGHSH, CDR2 LQKENI. The CDR3 has 18 residues. Trimming pared 2 bases from V and 3 bases from J, leaving 20 bases between. The CDR3 reads CASSPTQVSGSFYNEQFF. The CDR3 region has the DNA TGTGCCAGCTCACCAACACAGGTTTCGGGCTCTTTCTACAATGAGCAGTTCTTC.

V usage is TRBV30 and J usage is TRBJ2-2; a possible D gene is TRBD2 (6 bases). The CDR3 contains 14 residues. With 4 bases removed from V and 5 bases from J, the gap between germline ends came to 14 bases. Germline lookup yields CDR1 GTSNPN and CDR2 SVGIG (reference sequence). Here the CDR3 DNA reads TGTGCCTGGAATAAAGGGACTGGGACCGGGGAGCTGTTTTTT. This translates into CAWNKGTGTGELFF.

The CDR3: CASSLGTGWETQYF. The CDR3 DNA reads TGCGCCAGCAGCTTGGGGACAGGGTGGGAGACCCAGTACTTC. The chain has TRBV5-1 and TRBJ2-5, with 8 bases fitting TRBD1. Germline V CDR1 and CDR2: SGHRS, YFSETQ. The CDR3 loop spans 14 amino acids. The trim removed 0 bases at V and 5 bases at J, leaving 3 bases unmatched.

The chain carries TRBV10-2 and TRBJ1-3, with D tentatively TRBD1 (5 bases). The CDR3 contains 15 residues. CDR1 and CDR2 from the germline V gene are WSHSY and SAAADI. Trimming left V 8 bases short and J 1 base short, with 15 bases between. CDR3 sequence reads: CASRRQRDSGNTIYF. Written as DNA, the CDR3 is TGCGCCAGCCGCAGACAGCGAGATTCTGGAAACACCATATATTTT.

This chain links TRBV5-4 with TRBJ2-5, with 9 bases fitting TRBD2. Germline CDR1 is SGHNT and CDR2 is YYREEE (reference sequence). This CDR3 has 16 amino acids. The junction had 12 bases not matched to a gene; V was cut back by 4 bases and J by 5 bases. The CDR3 is CASSLGTSLPRETQYF. Here the CDR3 DNA reads TGTGCCAGCAGCCTCGGGACTAGCCTCCCTCGGGAGACCCAGTACTTC.

This clone was recorded once. V gene TRBV6-6 combines with J gene TRBJ1-5; D may be TRBD1 (6 bases). This CDR3 comprises 16 residues. V was cut by 0 bases and J by 1 base, with 10 bases left in between. CDR1 and CDR2 (germline): MNHNY, SVGAGI (reference sequence). The CDR3 sequence: CASSYSGGRSNQPQHF. The DNA of the CDR3 is TGTGCCAGCAGTTACTCCGGGGGGCGAAGCAATCAGCCCCAGCATTTT.

This clone was counted only a few times. The V and J genes are TRBV18 and TRBJ1-6, with D perhaps matching TRBD1 (6 bases). The length of the CDR3 is 19 residues. The V gene lost 4 bases and the J gene lost 10 bases, with 29 bases spanning the gap. Germline V lookup: CDR1 KGHSH, CDR2 LQKENI. The chain's CDR3 is CASSLTAQGGSYTESPLHF. DNA of the CDR3: TGTGCCAGCTCACTAACGGCACAGGGCGGGAGTTACACGGAATCACCCCTCCACTTT.

The chain is built from TRBV19 and TRBJ1-1, with D possibly TRBD1 on 5 matching bases. CDR1 is LNHDA and CDR2 is SQIVND in the germline V gene (reference sequence). V was cut by 5 bases and J by 8 bases, with 21 bases left in between. The CDR3 has 15 amino acids. The DNA for the CDR3 is TGTGCCAGTAGTCCCGCTTGGGGGGGGAAGGCAGAAGCTTTCTTT. It specifies CASSPAWGGKAEAFF.